The sequence of this T cell receptor (beta chain) was determined in a study of PD-1 blockade in classical Hodgkin lymphoma. At the level of the study: Nivolumab dosing for patients was 3 mg/kg, administered intravenously every 2 weeks. Whole-study results and caveats: Later analyses included only patients treated at least 1 year post-ASCT.

Clones were read by immunoSEQ multiplex PCR, and TCRdb kept only the in-frame ones, dropping some. The sample includes about 22,000 clones, around 80% of them seen just once. The CDR3 totals 11 residues. Germline V lookup: CDR1 MNHEY, CDR2 SVGAGI. The germline V and J ends were trimmed by 4 bases and 2 bases, with 3 bases remaining between them. As concerns this clone: The target antigen is unknown.

Each patient's relapse followed autologous stem cell transplantation, and brentuximab vedotin exposure varied. The source was peripheral blood mononuclear cells (PBMCs), collected before the second cycle of nivolumab. The source is a human donor with classical Hodgkin lymphoma. The chain employs TRBV6-5 and TRBJ2-7; D is undetermined. The CDR3 nucleotides read TGTGCCAGCAGTTCCCCCTACGAGCAGTACTTC. This encodes CASSSPYEQYF.